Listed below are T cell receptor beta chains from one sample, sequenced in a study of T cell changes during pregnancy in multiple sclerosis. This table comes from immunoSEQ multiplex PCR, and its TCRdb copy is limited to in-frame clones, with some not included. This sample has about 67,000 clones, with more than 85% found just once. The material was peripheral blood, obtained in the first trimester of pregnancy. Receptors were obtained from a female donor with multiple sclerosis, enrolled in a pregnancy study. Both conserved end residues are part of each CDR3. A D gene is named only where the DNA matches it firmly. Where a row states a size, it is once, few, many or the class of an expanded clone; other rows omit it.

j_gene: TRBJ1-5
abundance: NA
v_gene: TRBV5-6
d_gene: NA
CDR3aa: CASSVRGHFYSNQPQHF
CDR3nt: TGTGCCAGCAGCGTCCGGGGACACTTTTATAGCAATCAGCCCCAGCATTTT

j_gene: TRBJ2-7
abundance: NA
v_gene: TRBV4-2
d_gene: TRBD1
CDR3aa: CASSQVTGGVYEQYF
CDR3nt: TGTGCCAGCAGCCAAGTGACAGGGGGCGTCTACGAGCAGTACTTC

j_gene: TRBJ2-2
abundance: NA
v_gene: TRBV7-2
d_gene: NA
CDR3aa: CASSLGGAPTGELFF
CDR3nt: TGTGCCAGCAGCTTAGGCGGGGCCCCGACCGGGGAGCTGTTTTTT

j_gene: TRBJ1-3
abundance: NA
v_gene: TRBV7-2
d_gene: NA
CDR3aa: CASSPRTASGNTIYF
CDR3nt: TGTGCCAGCAGCCCAAGGACAGCCTCTGGAAACACCATATATTTT

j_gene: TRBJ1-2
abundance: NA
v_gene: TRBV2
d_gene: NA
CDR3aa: CASSVSLYGYTF
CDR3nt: TGTGCCAGCAGTGTATCCCTCTATGGCTACACCTTC

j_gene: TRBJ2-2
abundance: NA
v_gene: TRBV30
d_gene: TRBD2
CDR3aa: CARGRGGGDTGELFF
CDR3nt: TGTGCTAGAGGGAGAGGCGGGGGGGACACCGGGGAGCTGTTTTTT

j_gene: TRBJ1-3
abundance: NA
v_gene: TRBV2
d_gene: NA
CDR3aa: CASSEQPTRVSGNTIYF
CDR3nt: TGTGCCAGCAGTGAACAACCGACAAGAGTCTCTGGAAACACCATATATTTT

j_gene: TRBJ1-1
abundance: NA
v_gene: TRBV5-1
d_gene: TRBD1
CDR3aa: CASSLNTGVNTEAFF
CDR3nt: TGCGCCAGCAGCTTGAACACAGGGGTGAACACTGAAGCTTTCTTT

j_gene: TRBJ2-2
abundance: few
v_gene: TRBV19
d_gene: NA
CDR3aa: CASRTGTGELFF
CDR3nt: TGTGCCAGTCGAACAGGGACCGGGGAGCTGTTTTTT

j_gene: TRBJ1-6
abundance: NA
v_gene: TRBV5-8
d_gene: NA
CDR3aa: CASSLDRNNSPLHF
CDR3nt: TGTGCCAGCAGCTTGGACAGGAATAATTCACCCCTCCACTTT

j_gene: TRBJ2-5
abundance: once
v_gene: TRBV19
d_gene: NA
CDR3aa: CASSRGQGETQYF
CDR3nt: TGTGCCAGTAGTAGGGGGCAGGGCGAGACCCAGTACTTC

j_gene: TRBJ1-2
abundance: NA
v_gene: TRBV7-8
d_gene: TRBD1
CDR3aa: CASSSGTVGYTF
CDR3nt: TGTGCCAGCAGCTCTGGGACAGTTGGCTACACCTTC

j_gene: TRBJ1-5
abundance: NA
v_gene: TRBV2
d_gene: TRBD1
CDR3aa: CASTEQGRPNQPQHF
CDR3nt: TGTGCCAGCACCGAACAGGGGCGGCCAAATCAGCCCCAGCATTTT

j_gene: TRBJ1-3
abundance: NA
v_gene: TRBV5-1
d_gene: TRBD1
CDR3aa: CASKGQVGNTIYF
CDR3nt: TGCGCCAGCAAAGGACAGGTGGGAAACACCATATATTTT

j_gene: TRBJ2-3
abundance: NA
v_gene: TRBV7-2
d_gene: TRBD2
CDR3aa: CASSFAGVGDTQYF
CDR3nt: TGTGCCAGCAGCTTCGCGGGAGTAGGGGATACGCAGTATTTT

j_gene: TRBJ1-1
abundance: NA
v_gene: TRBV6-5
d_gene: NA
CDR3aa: CASKRDMNTEAFF
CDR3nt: TGTGCCAGCAAACGGGATATGAACACTGAAGCTTTCTTT

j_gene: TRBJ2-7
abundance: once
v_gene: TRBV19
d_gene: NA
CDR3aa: CASSNRYEQYF
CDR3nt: TGTGCCAGTAGTAACAGGTACGAGCAGTACTTC

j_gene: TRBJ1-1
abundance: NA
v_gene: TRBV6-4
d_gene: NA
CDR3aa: CASSVEANTEAFF
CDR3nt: TGTGCCAGCAGTGTGGAGGCGAACACTGAAGCTTTCTTT

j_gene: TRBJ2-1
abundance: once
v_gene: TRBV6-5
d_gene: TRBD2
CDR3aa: CASSSVAGVSYNEQFF
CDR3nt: TGTGCCAGCAGTTCCGTAGCGGGGGTCTCCTACAATGAGCAGTTCTTC

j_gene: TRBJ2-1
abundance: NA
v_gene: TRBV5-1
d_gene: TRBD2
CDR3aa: CASSLRLAGPSEQFF
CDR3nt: TGCGCCAGCAGCTTGAGACTAGCGGGACCTTCTGAGCAGTTCTTC

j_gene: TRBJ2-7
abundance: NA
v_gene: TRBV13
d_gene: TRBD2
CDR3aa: CASSSLWGGSYEQYF
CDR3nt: TGTGCCAGCAGCTCCCTGTGGGGGGGCTCCTACGAGCAGTACTTC

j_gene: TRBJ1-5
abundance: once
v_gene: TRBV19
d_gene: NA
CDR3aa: CASSTGGREQPQHF
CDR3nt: TGTGCCAGTAGTACGGGTGGAAGAGAGCAGCCCCAGCATTTT

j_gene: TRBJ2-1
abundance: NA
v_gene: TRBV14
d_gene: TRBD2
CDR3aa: CASSQNVWRGASYNEQFF
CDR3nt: TGTGCCAGCAGCCAGAACGTCTGGCGGGGGGCCTCCTACAATGAGCAGTTCTTC

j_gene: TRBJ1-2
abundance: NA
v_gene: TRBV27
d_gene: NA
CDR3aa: CASSFTGGASGYTF
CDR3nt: TGTGCCAGCAGTTTCACGGGGGGCGCGTCTGGCTACACCTTC

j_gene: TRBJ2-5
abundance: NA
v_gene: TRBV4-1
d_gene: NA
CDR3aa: CASRLAGWEETQYF
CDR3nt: TGCGCCAGCAGGCTCGCAGGGTGGGAAGAGACCCAGTACTTC